These 20 T cell receptor beta chains were all obtained from the same sample, sequenced in a study of blood T cells in healthy people across ages. Combining a sample-barcoded 5' primer with a J-beta primer mix, a second PCR ran for roughly 7 to 11 cycles. MiXCR, applied by TCRdb to the 5' RACE reads, yields one record per CDR3 protein. The data contain some 1,800,000 distinct CDR3 sequences, approximately 40% of them singletons. Material for sequencing was blood. Every receptor here comes from a human donor in good health.

The chain uses TRBV5-1 and TRBJ1-5; 7 bases are a match to TRBD1. CDR3 size: 16 residues. Trimming at V came to 1 base and at J to 3 bases, leaving 7 bases not matched to a gene. In germline, CDR1 is SGHRS, CDR2 YFSETQ. CDR3 loop: CASSLTGDSLNQPQHF. CDR3 DNA: TGCGCCAGCAGCTTGACGGGGGACAGCCTCAATCAGCCCCAGCATTTT.

Comment on this clonotype: This may be a read error, as it is one base from a much larger clone. The genes are TRBV5-1 and TRBJ2-1; a weak D match, TRBD1 (5 bases). The J call may be wrong; the DNA end is better matched by TRBJ2-7. The CDR3 runs 14 residues. The germline V gene encodes CDR1 SGHRS and CDR2 YFSETQ. CDR3 sequence (DNA): TGCGCCAGCAGCCCACAGGAGTCCTACAATGAGCAGTACTTC. Its translation is CASSPQESYNEQYF.

This chain uses TRBV11-3 with TRBJ1-4; a possible D gene is TRBD1 (5 bases). V dropped 4 bases and J dropped 3 bases, with 15 bases sitting between them. The CDR3 consists of 16 residues. Germline V gene sequence: CDR1 SGHNT, CDR2 YENEEA. The CDR3 region has the DNA TGTGCCAGCAGCTCATCAGCAGGGTCGGCTAATGAAAAACTGTTTTTT. Amino acid sequence: CASSSSAGSANEKLFF.

The J gene is TRBJ2-7, the V gene TRBV4-2; D unresolved. The length of the CDR3 is 15 residues. Germline V lookup: CDR1 LGHNA, CDR2 YNFKEQ. Trimming removed 1 base from V and 2 bases from J, with 12 bases in between. CDR3 loop: CASSQAEGPTYEQYF. In DNA form, the CDR3 reads TGTGCCAGCAGCCAAGCTGAAGGTCCCACCTACGAGCAGTACTTC.

This clonotype was observed a handful of times. The V and J genes are TRBV6-5 and TRBJ1-1, with 8 bases identical to TRBD1. Looked up from germline, CDR1 is MNHEY and CDR2 is SVGAGI. Trimming removed 5 bases from V and 1 base from J; junction bases left unmatched: 6. This CDR3 is 15 amino acids long. The CDR3 bases are TGTGCCAGCAGTGCTCGACAGGGGCAGAACACTGAAGCTTTCTTT. It yields the protein CASSARQGQNTEAFF.

On this clonotype: The germline gene is not matched at one end of the junction; a read error may be the cause. This chain links TRBV7-9 with TRBJ1-2; D is unresolved. CDR3 length equals 13 residues. Germline loops: CDR1 SEHNR, CDR2 FQNEAQ (reference sequence). Written as DNA, the CDR3 is TGTGCCAGTAGCTCCGGACGGCCTCGAGGCTACACCTTC. Translating gives CASSSGRPRGYTF.

The chain recombines TRBV12-3 or TRBV12-4 with TRBJ2-7, with D perhaps TRBD1 or TRBD2 (5 bases each). The CDR3 consists of 14 residues. The ends were cut back, 0 bases at V and 3 bases at J, with 9 bases in the middle. CDR3 bases: TGTGCCAGCAGTTTAGCCGGGGCCCGCTACGAGCAGTACTTC. It encodes CASSLAGARYEQYF.

The chain couples TRBV13 to TRBJ2-3; perhaps TRBD2 as D (5 bases). CDR3 size: 14 residues. Germline-derived CDR1 and CDR2 are PRHDT and FYEKMQ (reference sequence). V gave up 7 bases and J gave up 4 bases, with 15 bases separating them. The DNA for the CDR3 is TGTGCCAGCAAAACTAGTAGTTTCGCAGATACGCAGTATTTT. Translation: CASKTSSFADTQYF.

There are a few counts of this clonotype. This chain connects TRBV12-3 or TRBV12-4 to TRBJ1-1; a possible D gene is TRBD1 (6 bases). V lost 6 bases to trimming and J lost 5 bases, with 13 bases between them. The length of the CDR3 is 13 residues. CDR3 in DNA: TGTGCCAGCAGCCAAACCAGGGGTACTGAAGCTTTCTTT. It encodes CASSQTRGTEAFF.

The rearrangement uses TRBV29-1 and TRBJ2-1; the match to TRBD2 covers 7 bases. Trimming took 7 bases from V and 8 from J; bases not matched to a gene: 17. The CDR3 loop spans 15 amino acids. Looked up from germline, CDR1 is SQVTM and CDR2 is ANQGSEA. For the CDR3, the DNA is TGCAGCGCCGAGAGAAGCGGGGTTTTTTATGATGAGCAGTTCTTC. Translated, it gives CSAERSGVFYDEQFF.

This clonotype occurred many times. The CDR3 DNA is TGTGCCAGCAGCCAAGACGGACGTGGGGAGACCCAGTACTTC. Protein product: CASSQDGRGETQYF. J is TRBJ2-5 and V is TRBV3-1; D gene unclear. CDR1 is LGHDT, CDR2 YNNKEL, per germline (reference sequence). CDR3 length: 14 amino acids. With 0 bases removed from V and 5 bases from J, the gap between germline ends came to 10 bases.

This clonotype was counted many times. The gene calls are TRBV6-6 and TRBJ2-1; 11 bases align to TRBD2. This CDR3 has 16 residues. The germline V gene has CDR1 MNHNY and CDR2 SVGAGI (reference sequence). The CDR3 region has the DNA TGTTCCACCGGGGGGCTAGCGGGGGGCCTTCGGAATGAGCAGTTCTTC. Translating gives CSTGGLAGGLRNEQFF.

In its sample, this clonotype was seen a few times. V is TRBV7-2 and J is TRBJ1-5; D not certain. CDR1 and CDR2 (germline): SGHTA, FQGNSA. CDR3 length: 13 amino acids. Trimming cost V 2 bases and J 5 bases, with 7 bases left between them. The CDR3: CASSLRVYQPQHF. CDR3 coding DNA: TGTGCCAGCAGCTTACGCGTCTATCAGCCCCAGCATTTT.

This clonotype was seen once. Because the CDR3 is missing its conserved closing phenylalanine or tryptophan, this is likely a read error. The chain recombines TRBV12-3 or TRBV12-4 with TRBJ2-4, with TRBD1 matching 7 bases. With the DNA end fitting TRBJ2-7 better, the J assignment may be wrong. This CDR3 has 15 residues. The CDR3 loop reads CASSPLAGTVNEQYC. In nucleotides, the CDR3 is TGTGCCAGCAGTCCCTTGGCCGGGACAGTAAACGAGCAGTACTGC.

The V and J genes are TRBV5-1 and TRBJ2-3; possible D gene TRBD2, 6 bases. CDR1 is SGHRS and CDR2 is YFSETQ in the germline V gene. With 3 bases removed from V and 0 bases from J, the gap between germline ends came to 14 bases. CDR3 length: 16 residues. The DNA for the CDR3 is TGCGCCAGCAGCTCGATCGGGGGAGCGAGCACAGATACGCAGTATTTT. Translating gives CASSSIGGASTDTQYF.

This clonotype has only one observation. A read error may account for a junction end that differs from germline. V is TRBV9 and J is TRBJ2-3; unclear D gene. The germline CDR1 and CDR2 sequences are SGDLS and YYNGEE. The CDR3 is made up of 14 amino acids. The CDR3 reads CVSSVELNTDTQYF. In DNA, the CDR3 is TGTGTCAGCAGCGTAGAACTAAACACAGATACGCAGTATTTT.

The rearrangement uses TRBV20-1 and TRBJ2-5; maybe TRBD2 (6 bases). The DNA end is a closer match to TRBJ2-7, so the J assignment may be wrong. In germline, CDR1 is DFQATT, CDR2 SNEGSKA (reference sequence). The CDR3 consists of 13 residues. DNA for the CDR3: TGCAGTGCTACGGGGGACCGTGAGGACGAGCAGTACTTC. Translated, it gives CSATGDREDEQYF.

This clonotype was counted only a few times. The V gene is TRBV11-2, the J gene TRBJ2-1; D is undetermined. The V end lost 1 base, the J end lost 5 bases, and 18 bases lay between the germline ends. The CDR3 runs to 17 residues. Germline V gene data show CDR1 as SGHAT and CDR2 as FQNNGV. This chain's CDR3 is CASSLGIMADLNNEQFF. CDR3 nucleotides: TGTGCCAGCAGCTTAGGAATAATGGCCGACCTTAACAATGAGCAGTTCTTC.

This clonotype was seen only a few times. This chain links TRBV5-1 with TRBJ2-7; possibly TRBD1 or TRBD2 for D (5 bases each). Trimming took off 7 bases at V and 4 bases at J, with 18 bases between the two ends. Germline-derived CDR1 and CDR2 are SGHRS and YFSETQ. The CDR3 length is 14 residues. Written as DNA, the CDR3 is TGCGCCAGCGGTGGTGGGGGAGACGGGTACGAGCAGTACTTC. Protein product: CASGGGGDGYEQYF.

The genes are TRBV2 and TRBJ2-7, with D perhaps matching TRBD1 (6 bases). The assigned J gene may be wrong: the sequence end matches TRBJ2-5 better. Germline assignment: CDR1 SNHLY and CDR2 FYNNEI. The CDR3 spans 14 residues. The CDR3 sequence: CASSGGRGRETQYF. In DNA form, the CDR3 reads TGTGCCAGCAGTGGCGGCAGGGGCAGGGAGACCCAGTACTTC.